The clone carrying this T cell receptor beta chain was observed once. This specimen comes from a study of cytomegalovirus exposure and HLA in healthy donors. Trimming removed 10 bases from V and 1 base from J; junction bases left unmatched: 18. Germline V lookup: CDR1 ENHRY, CDR2 SYGVKD. The CDR3 totals 17 residues. The study ran its PCR with 60 Vbeta and 13 Jbeta primers. Data came from immunoSEQ multiplex PCR; TCRdb stores just in-frame clones and leaves some out. The repertoire holds 130,000 to 150,000 clones, with almost 85% as singletons. This clonotype was sampled from a woman aged 55 to 70 in good health and CMV-seropositive. Sequenced material: PBMCs. This chain uses TRBV10-3 with TRBJ1-1; TRBD1 aligns across 7 bases. In DNA form, the CDR3 reads TGTGCCACCGCCCCAGGGTGGGAACAGGGGAAGAACACTGAAGCTTTCTTT. It codes for CATAPGWEQGKNTEAFF.